Only a few counts were recorded for the clone carrying this TCR beta chain. Between the trimmed V and J ends, which lost 3 bases and 5 bases, there was a span of 14 bases. Per germline, CDR1 SGHNT and CDR2 YENEEA. The CDR3 sequence is 15 residues long. The protocol was immunoSEQ multiplex PCR, while the TCRdb copy is restricted to in-frame clones and leaves out a portion. The table records hundreds of thousands of clones, 85% to 90% of them present only once. Participants had their cohort set by participant-reported clinical history. Cohort 3 donors were reported recovered after two negative PCRs, clearance, or symptom resolution. This record belongs to a study of blood T cell repertoires in COVID-19.

V and J are TRBV11-3 and TRBJ1-5; D may be TRBD1 (6 bases). This sequence was found in a man between 25 and 39 years old who had recovered from COVID-19. Specimen: PBMCs or T cells enriched from blood (not recorded which). The CDR3 bases are TGTGCCAGCAGCTTGAAGTGGGCAGGGGATCAGCCCCAGCATTTT. Amino acids: CASSLKWAGDQPQHF.